This T cell receptor beta chain is from a study of shared clonotypes between healthy human individuals. TCRdb's copy holds only in-frame clones and misses some; the assay was immunoSEQ multiplex PCR. The sample lists approximately 640,000 clones; around 90% were seen once. This clone was detected only once. This sequence was found in a man aged 18 to 30 in good health. Some clones in this sample may be carry-over from other donors' samples. The sample taken for sequencing was memory CD8+ T cells from PBMCs. Indicated subset: CD45RO+ cells pooled with CCR7-negative TemRA cells.

The DNA for the CDR3 is TGTGCCAGCAGCCGGAACACTGAAGCTTTCTTT. It encodes CASSRNTEAFF. The V gene is TRBV7-9, the J gene TRBJ1-1; D ambiguous. This CDR3 is built from 11 residues. Trimming took 5 bases from V and 1 from J, leaving 2 bases between them. Germline CDR1 is SEHNR and CDR2 is FQNEAQ (reference sequence).